The 12 T cell receptor beta chains below were found in one sample sequenced in a study of cytomegalovirus exposure and HLA in healthy donors. Researchers ran the PCR with 60 Vbeta and 13 Jbeta primers. Assay: immunoSEQ multiplex PCR; the TCRdb copy retains only in-frame clones and omits some. Here the sample spans under 200,000 clones, roughly 84% being singletons. Specimen: PBMCs. The receptors stem from a man over 45 in good health and CMV-seropositive.

The chain carries TRBV11-2 and TRBJ1-4; D perhaps matches TRBD1 (5 bases). Germline CDR1 and CDR2: SGHAT and FQNNGV. V lost 4 bases and J 2 bases, leaving 17 bases between the germline ends. The CDR3 runs 17 residues. CDR3 sequence: CASSSRLRGGTNEKLFF. CDR3 sequence (DNA): TGTGCCAGCAGCTCCCGACTCCGGGGGGGGACTAATGAAAAACTGTTTTTT.

This clone appeared once. This rearrangement joins TRBV7-2 to TRBJ1-5; 8 bases are a match to TRBD1. Per the germline V gene, CDR1 is SGHTA and CDR2 is FQGNSA. There are 16 residues in the CDR3. With V trimmed by 5 bases and J by 4 bases, 10 bases remained unmatched. Here the CDR3 reads CASSVDLTGGNQPQHF. The CDR3 region has the DNA TGTGCCAGCAGCGTCGATCTCACAGGGGGAAATCAGCCCCAGCATTTT.

This chain joins TRBV21-1 and TRBJ2-7; no DNA check was done on the table's D call, TRBD1. TRBV21-1 has pseudogene status. The CDR3 covers 16 residues. In nucleotides, the CDR3 is TGTGCCAGCAGCCCCGGGACAGGGTTCTTATCCTACGAGCAGTACGTC. This encodes CASSPGTGFLSYEQYV.

This sequence joins TRBV7-4 and TRBJ1-2; maybe TRBD1 (6 bases). Germline CDR1 is SGHVT and CDR2 is SQSDAQ. V shed 2 bases and J shed 10 bases, with 14 bases lying between them. CDR3 length: 13 amino acids. The CDR3 reads CASSLPSEGDYTF. The CDR3 bases are TGTGCCAGCAGCTTACCTTCAGAGGGGGACTACACCTTC.

This clone appeared once. The rearrangement links TRBV10-2 to TRBJ2-2; D possibly corresponds to TRBD2 (5 bases). Trimming stripped 7 bases from V and 8 bases from J, with 20 bases between. Per germline, CDR1 WSHSY and CDR2 SAAADI. The CDR3 is made up of 15 amino acids. The CDR3 DNA follows: TGCGCCAGCAAGGCGGCGGGTCGCTCGAGGGGGGAGCTGTTTTTT. Protein sequence: CASKAAGRSRGELFF.

The J gene is TRBJ1-2, the V gene TRBV6-5, with 8 bases matching TRBD1. The ends lost 4 bases at V and 3 bases at J; junction bases unmatched: 7. The CDR3 length is 15 residues. Per the germline V gene, CDR1 is MNHEY and CDR2 is SVGAGI. The CDR3 nucleotides are TGTGCCAGCAGTTTGGACAGGGTGGTATACTATGGCTACACCTTC. Translated, it gives CASSLDRVVYYGYTF.

This clone came up once. This chain connects TRBV19 to TRBJ2-7; 10 bases are shared with TRBD2. Losses at the gene ends were 7 bases for V and 0 bases for J; bases not matched to a gene: 6. This CDR3 has 15 amino acids. CDR1 is LNHDA, CDR2 SQIVND, per germline (reference sequence). Here the CDR3 reads CASTHSGGRSYEQYF. CDR3 coding DNA: TGTGCCAGTACCCATAGCGGGGGGCGCTCCTACGAGCAGTACTTC. Full variable domain (outside the CDR3, taken from reference TRBV19 and TRBJ2-7): DGGITQSPKYLFRKEGQNVTLSCEQNLNHDAMYWYRQDPGQGLRLIYYSQIVNDFQKGDIAEGYSVSREKKESFPLTVTSAQKNPTAFYLCASTHSGGRSYEQYFGPGTRLTVT.

V is TRBV5-1 and J is TRBJ2-2; 14 bases line up with TRBD2. The V gene end was trimmed by 3 bases and the J gene end by 3 bases; junction bases not matched to a gene: 10. The V gene's germline CDR1 is SGHRS and CDR2 YFSETQ. The CDR3 sequence is 19 residues long. The CDR3 spells CASSSGLAGGRGDTGELFF. The DNA of the CDR3 is TGCGCCAGCAGCTCCGGACTAGCGGGAGGAAGGGGCGACACCGGGGAGCTGTTTTTT.

The chain carries TRBV5-6 and TRBJ2-5, with D perhaps matching TRBD1 (6 bases). The DNA end favors TRBJ2-7, so the J call may be wrong. Germline CDR1 reads SGHDT; CDR2 reads YYEEEE. The CDR3 consists of 12 residues. This CDR3 is CASSRTVHEQYF. As DNA, the CDR3 is TGTGCCAGCAGCCGGACAGTCCACGAGCAGTACTTC.

The chain links TRBV7-9 to TRBJ2-1; 7 nucleotides agree with TRBD2. The V gene's germline CDR1 is SEHNR and CDR2 FQNEAQ (reference sequence). The ends lost 1 base at V and 5 bases at J; junction bases unmatched: 2. The CDR3 runs to 14 residues. DNA for the CDR3: TGTGCCAGCAGCTTAGACGGACTAGACAATGAGCAGTTCTTC. Encoded protein: CASSLDGLDNEQFF.

The table lists this clone with a count of one. The V and J genes are TRBV5-1 and TRBJ2-5; a weak D match, TRBD2 (5 bases). CDR1 and CDR2 (germline): SGHRS, YFSETQ. The CDR3 totals 15 residues. Trimming stripped 4 bases from V and 4 bases from J, with 17 bases between. CDR3 amino acids: CASSAGLQTRETQYF. The CDR3 DNA sequence: TGCGCCAGCAGCGCGGGCCTTCAAACCCGAGAGACCCAGTACTTC.

Comment on this clone: Its ends do not fully match the called genes, so a read error is possible. The chain combines TRBV19 with TRBJ1-1; TRBD1 might be the D (5 bases). CDR1 and CDR2 from the germline V gene are LNHDA and SQIVND (reference sequence). The CDR3 has 12 residues. CDR3 loop: CASSFMDTEAFF. CDR3 in DNA: TGTGCCAGTAGTTTCATGGACACAGAAGCTTTCTTT.